This T cell receptor (beta chain) was sequenced in a study of CD4 T cells in relation to SARS-CoV-2 and coronaviruses. Study-wide background: TCR beta CDR3s were sequenced after roughly 10-day antigen culture of PBMCs.

Here immunoSEQ multiplex PCR was the method, and the copy in TCRdb shows in-frame clones only, minus some. The sample holds around 41,000 clones, around 82% seen once. This clone was observed a single time. Its specificity is unknown. The V gene's germline CDR1 is LNHDA and CDR2 SQIVND (reference sequence). Trimming removed 5 bases at V and 4 bases at J, with 11 bases between. This CDR3 has 13 residues. Sequenced sample: naive CD4+ T cells from PBMCs, cultured in vitro. As to subset: naive CD4+ T cells isolated by negative enrichment. The chain employs TRBV19 and TRBJ1-1; D not resolved. This receptor was obtained from an adult with COVID-19. CDR3 loop: CASSPREGTEAFF. The CDR3 DNA is TGTGCCAGTAGTCCCCGTGAGGGCACTGAAGCTTTCTTT.